This T cell receptor beta chain was sequenced for a study of shared clonotypes between healthy human individuals. The repertoire was sequenced with immunoSEQ multiplex PCR; TCRdb's copy has only in-frame clones and lacks some. The table shows millions of clones, with roughly nine tenths occurring only once. Germline V gives CDR1 SGDLS, CDR2 YYNGEE. V shed 2 bases, J shed 6 bases, and the junction held 8 bases outside the gene matches. CDR3 length equals 14 residues. Splitting of CD4+ cells produced CD45RA+ naive and CD45RA-negative memory subsets. The sequencing sample was made of naive CD4+ T cells sorted from blood. Subset indicated: CD45RA+ positively selected. The V and J genes are TRBV9 and TRBJ2-7; 7 bases fit TRBD1. The TCR sequence derives from a young man in good health. CDR3 DNA: TGTGCCAGCAGCGTTACAGGGGATTTAACCGAGCAGTACTTC. Amino acids: CASSVTGDLTEQYF.